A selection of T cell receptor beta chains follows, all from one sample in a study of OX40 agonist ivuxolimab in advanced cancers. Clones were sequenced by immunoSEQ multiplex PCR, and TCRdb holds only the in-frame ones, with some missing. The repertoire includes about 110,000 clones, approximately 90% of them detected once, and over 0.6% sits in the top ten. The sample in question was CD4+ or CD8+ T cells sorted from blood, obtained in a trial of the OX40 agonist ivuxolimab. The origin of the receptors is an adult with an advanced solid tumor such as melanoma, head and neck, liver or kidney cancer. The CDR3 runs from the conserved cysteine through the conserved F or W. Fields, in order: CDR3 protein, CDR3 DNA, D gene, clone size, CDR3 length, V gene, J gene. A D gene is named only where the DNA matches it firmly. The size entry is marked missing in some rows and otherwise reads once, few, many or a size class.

CAWSLQGRDTGELFF	TGTGCCTGGAGCTTACAGGGCCGGGACACCGGGGAGCTGTTTTTT	NA	medium-sized	15	TRBV30	TRBJ2-2
CASSNGAAYGYTF	TGTGCCAGCAGTAATGGAGCCGCCTATGGCTACACCTTC	NA	once	13	TRBV6-6	TRBJ1-2
CASSHGGTGRTDTQYF	TGTGCCAGCAGCCATGGGGGGACAGGTCGGACAGATACGCAGTATTTT	TRBD1	NA	16	TRBV5-6	TRBJ2-3
CASSDSRVMNTEAFF	TGTGCCAGCAGTGACTCGAGGGTGATGAACACTGAAGCTTTCTTT	NA	NA	15	TRBV6-4	TRBJ1-1
CASRNRDHSYEQYF	TGTGCCAGCAGGAACCGGGACCACTCCTACGAGCAGTACTTC	NA	NA	14	TRBV11-2	TRBJ2-7
CAWSVGSGVTGELFF	TGTGCCTGGAGTGTGGGTAGCGGGGTCACCGGGGAGCTGTTTTTT	TRBD2	NA	15	TRBV30	TRBJ2-2
CAWSVPWRASYEQYF	TGTGCCTGGAGTGTACCATGGAGGGCGTCCTACGAGCAGTACTTC	NA	NA	15	TRBV30	TRBJ2-7
CAWRDWRGEKLFF	TGTGCCTGGAGGGACTGGAGGGGGGAAAAACTGTTTTTT	NA	NA	13	TRBV30	TRBJ1-4
CASSQRLAGRETQYF	TGTGCCAGCAGCCAAAGACTAGCGGGAAGGGAGACCCAGTACTTC	TRBD2	NA	15	TRBV6-5	TRBJ2-5
CASIVASRGANTEAFF	TGTGCCAGCATCGTGGCTAGCAGGGGGGCGAACACTGAAGCTTTCTTT	TRBD1	NA	16	TRBV5-5	TRBJ1-1
CSVVLGGGDTEAFF	TGCAGCGTTGTTCTGGGGGGTGGGGACACTGAAGCTTTCTTT	NA	NA	14	TRBV29-1	TRBJ1-1
CASSHVKGLSYEQYF	TGTGCCAGCAGCCACGTAAAGGGGTTGTCCTACGAGCAGTACTTC	NA	NA	15	TRBV5-4	TRBJ2-7
CASSLTAFRVQGNISSGANVLTF	TGTGCCAGCAGCTTAACGGCGTTTAGAGTACAGGGTAATATTAGCTCTGGGGCCAACGTCCTGACTTTC	NA	NA	23	TRBV7-3	TRBJ2-6
CAWSERLIQETQYF	TGTGCCTGGAGTGAAAGACTGATCCAAGAGACCCAGTACTTC	NA	NA	14	TRBV30	TRBJ2-5
CASSLGVGTANTEAFF	TGCGCCAGCAGCTTGGGGGTAGGGACGGCGAACACTGAAGCTTTCTTT	NA	NA	16	TRBV5-1	TRBJ1-1
CASSEGARSPGETQYF	TGTGCCAGCAGTGAAGGGGCACGAAGCCCCGGAGAGACCCAGTACTTC	NA	NA	16	TRBV6-1	TRBJ2-5
CASSLRYPTGELFF	TGTGCCAGCAGTTTAAGGTACCCAACCGGGGAGCTGTTTTTT	NA	once	14	TRBV27	TRBJ2-2
CASSQQGTQPQHF	TGTGCCAGCAGTCAACAGGGGACTCAGCCCCAGCATTTT	TRBD1	NA	13	TRBV6-6	TRBJ1-5
CASSLWLGDTIYF	TGTGCCAGCAGTCTTTGGTTGGGCGACACCATATATTTT	NA	NA	13	TRBV28	TRBJ1-3
CSVALLLTYNEQFF	TGCAGCGTTGCTTTACTCCTGACCTACAATGAGCAGTTCTTC	NA	NA	14	TRBV29-1	TRBJ2-1
CASSDGPWGQYF	TGTGCCAGCAGCGATGGGCCTTGGGGGCAGTATTTT	NA	NA	12	TRBV13	TRBJ2-3
CASSPQRVPNIQYF	TGTGCCAGCAGTCCCCAGCGGGTTCCAAACATTCAGTACTTC	NA	NA	14	TRBV2	TRBJ2-4
CASSDHVYEQYF	TGTGCCAGCAGTGACCATGTCTACGAGCAGTACTTC	NA	once	12	TRBV2	TRBJ2-7
CASSPQGVRVYGYTF	TGTGCCAGCAGCCCACAGGGAGTTAGGGTCTATGGCTACACCTTC	NA	NA	15	TRBV7-9	TRBJ1-2
CASRAGIDQFF	TGTGCCAGCAGGGCGGGGATAGATCAGTTCTTC	NA	NA	11	TRBV6-5	TRBJ2-1
CASSTTETTGQNTGELFF	TGCGCCAGCAGCACAACAGAGACGACAGGCCAGAACACCGGGGAGCTGTTTTTT	NA	NA	18	TRBV5-1	TRBJ2-2
CASSLAGTGETQYF	TGTGCCAGCAGCTTGGCCGGGACAGGAGAGACCCAGTACTTC	TRBD1	few	14	TRBV5-4	TRBJ2-5
CAIRQTENYGYTF	TGTGCCATCAGACAGACGGAAAACTATGGCTACACCTTC	NA	NA	13	TRBV10-3	TRBJ1-2
CASSFIPGSYEQYF	TGTGCCAGCAGCTTCATCCCCGGGTCCTACGAGCAGTACTTC	NA	few	14	TRBV7-2	TRBJ2-7
CASSSGQGSNQPQHF	TGTGCCAGCAGCTCGGGACAGGGTAGCAATCAGCCCCAGCATTTT	TRBD1	once	15	TRBV11-2	TRBJ1-5
CASSYLVGRGNEKLFF	TGTGCCAGCAGTTACTTGGTCGGGAGAGGAAATGAAAAACTGTTTTTT	NA	NA	16	TRBV6-5	TRBJ1-4
CASSSGRAYEQYF	TGTGCCAGCAGCTCGGGACGGGCGTACGAGCAGTACTTC	NA	NA	13	TRBV7-8	TRBJ2-7
CASSPTEGSTEAFF	TGTGCCAGCAGCCCAACCGAGGGGTCCACTGAAGCTTTCTTT	NA	once	14	TRBV11-3	TRBJ1-1
CASSDSGLATAFSYEQYF	TGTGCCAGCAGTGACTCCGGACTAGCGACCGCCTTTTCCTACGAGCAGTACTTC	TRBD2	NA	18	TRBV6-4	TRBJ2-7
CASSLADYGTNEQFF	TGCGCCAGCAGCTTGGCCGATTACGGGACAAATGAGCAGTTCTTC	NA	NA	15	TRBV5-1	TRBJ2-1
CASSLRTGELFF	TGTGCCAGCAGCCTCCGCACCGGGGAGCTGTTTTTT	NA	once	12	TRBV7-6	TRBJ2-2
CASSFGTGVIQYF	TGTGCCAGCAGCTTTGGGACAGGGGTCATTCAGTACTTC	TRBD1	NA	13	TRBV5-5	TRBJ2-4
CASSRDRGYEQYF	TGTGCCAGCAGCCGGGACAGGGGCTATGAGCAGTACTTC	TRBD1	once	13	TRBV6-1	TRBJ2-7
CASSKDSKAYEQYF	TGTGCCAGCTCAAAGGATAGCAAGGCTTACGAGCAGTACTTC	NA	NA	14	TRBV18	TRBJ2-7
CASSDTLGPGQSQETQYF	TGTGCCAGCAGTGATACTTTGGGGCCCGGGCAAAGCCAAGAGACCCAGTACTTC	NA	NA	18	TRBV7-6	TRBJ2-5
CASSQDRRGYTEAFF	TGCGCCAGCAGCCAAGATCGCCGGGGTTACACTGAAGCTTTCTTT	NA	NA	15	TRBV4-1	TRBJ1-1
CSVSGTGGFYGYTF	TGCAGCGTCTCCGGGACAGGGGGGTTCTATGGCTACACCTTC	TRBD1	NA	14	TRBV29-1	TRBJ1-2
CATRATVATNEKLFF	TGTGCCACCAGGGCGACAGTTGCAACTAATGAAAAACTGTTTTTT	NA	NA	15	TRBV15	TRBJ1-4
CASSDRTSGGPDTQYF	TGCGCCAGCAGTGACCGGACTAGCGGGGGGCCCGATACGCAGTATTTT	TRBD2	NA	16	TRBV10-1	TRBJ2-3
CASSKGISYGYTF	TGTGCCAGTAGTAAAGGGATAAGCTATGGCTACACCTTC	NA	NA	13	TRBV19	TRBJ1-2
CASSLGQGAGDGELFF	TGTGCCAGCAGCTTAGGACAGGGGGCCGGGGACGGGGAGCTGTTTTTT	TRBD1	NA	16	TRBV11-3	TRBJ2-2
CASSERGRGELFF	TGTGCCAGCAGTGAACGCGGTCGCGGGGAGCTGTTTTTT	NA	NA	13	TRBV25-1	TRBJ2-2
CASSPRAAGELFF	TGCGCCAGCAGCCCCCGGGCGGCCGGGGAGCTGTTTTTT	NA	NA	13	TRBV5-1	TRBJ2-2
CASKRTAQETQYF	TGCGCCAGCAAAAGGACAGCCCAAGAGACCCAGTACTTC	NA	NA	13	TRBV5-1	TRBJ2-5
CAWSVHSGTFQRNEQFF	TGTGCCTGGAGTGTCCATAGCGGGACATTTCAACGGAATGAGCAGTTCTTC	TRBD2	NA	17	TRBV30	TRBJ2-1